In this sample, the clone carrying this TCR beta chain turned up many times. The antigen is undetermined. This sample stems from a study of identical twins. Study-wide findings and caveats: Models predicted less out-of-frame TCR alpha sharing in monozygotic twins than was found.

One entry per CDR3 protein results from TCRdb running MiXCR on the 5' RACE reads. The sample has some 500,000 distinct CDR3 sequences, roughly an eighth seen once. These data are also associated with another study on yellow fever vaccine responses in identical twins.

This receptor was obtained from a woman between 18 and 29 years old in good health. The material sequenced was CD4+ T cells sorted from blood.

The DNA for the CDR3 is TGTGCCAGCAGTTTCAACCCGACTAGCGGGGGCACAGATACGCAGTATTTT. The encoded protein is CASSFNPTSGGTDTQYF. This rearrangement joins TRBV6-5 to TRBJ2-3; 11 bases are shared with TRBD2. Germline loops: CDR1 MNHEY, CDR2 SVGAGI. J lost 1 base, V lost 4 bases, and 7 bases had no gene match. The length of the CDR3 is 17 residues.